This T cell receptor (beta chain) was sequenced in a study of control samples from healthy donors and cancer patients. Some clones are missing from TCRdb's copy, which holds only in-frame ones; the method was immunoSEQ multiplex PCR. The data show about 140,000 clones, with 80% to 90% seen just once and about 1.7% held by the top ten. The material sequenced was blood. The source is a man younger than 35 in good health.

This CDR3 is CASSIDFSRLGKGYTF. The CDR3 DNA follows: TGTGCCAGTAGTATAGACTTTTCCAGACTTGGGAAAGGCTACACCTTC. The rearrangement joins TRBV19 to TRBJ1-2; D gene ambiguous. This CDR3 contains 16 residues. V lost 0 bases and J 8 bases, leaving 19 bases between the germline ends. Germline values: CDR1 LNHDA, CDR2 SQIVND (reference sequence).